This TCR beta chain was profiled in a study of T cells in Graves' hyperthyroidism and ophthalmopathy. RNA transcripts gave rise to amplified TCR beta CDR3 regions. HTBI primers were employed in a first-round RT-PCR of the TCR CDR3. MiXCR, applied by TCRdb to the multiplex PCR reads, yields one record per CDR3 protein. The sample holds 500,000 to 650,000 distinct CDR3 sequences; 46% are singletons and the top ten take approximately 44%. Patients with uncontrolled infections, other autoimmune diseases, pregnancy or lactation were excluded. Germline CDR1 is SQVTM and CDR2 is ANQGSEA. The junction had 10 bases not matched to a gene; V was cut back by 8 bases and J by 1 base. The CDR3 sequence is 14 residues long.

The chain links TRBV29-1 to TRBJ1-1; TRBD1 matches 7 bases. The specimen sequenced was peripheral blood or thyroid tissue (not recorded which). This clonotype originated in an adult woman with Graves' disease, either hyperthyroidism or ophthalmopathy (not recorded which). CDR3 in amino acids: CSRSTGAKNTEAFF. DNA of the CDR3: TGCAGCAGGAGTACAGGGGCAAAGAACACTGAAGCTTTCTTT.